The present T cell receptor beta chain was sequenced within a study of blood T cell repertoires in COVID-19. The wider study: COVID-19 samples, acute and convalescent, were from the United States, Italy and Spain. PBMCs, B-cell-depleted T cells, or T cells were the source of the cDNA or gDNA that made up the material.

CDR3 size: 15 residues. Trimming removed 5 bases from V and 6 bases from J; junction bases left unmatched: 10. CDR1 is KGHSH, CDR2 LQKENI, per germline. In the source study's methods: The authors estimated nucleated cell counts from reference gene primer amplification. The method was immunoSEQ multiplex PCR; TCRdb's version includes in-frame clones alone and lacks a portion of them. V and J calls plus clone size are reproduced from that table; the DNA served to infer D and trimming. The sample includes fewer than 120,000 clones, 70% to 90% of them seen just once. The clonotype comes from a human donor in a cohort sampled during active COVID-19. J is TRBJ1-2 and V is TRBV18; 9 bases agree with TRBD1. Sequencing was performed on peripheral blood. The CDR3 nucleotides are TGTGCCAGCTCATATCAACAGGGGGCCGTCAATGGCTACACCTTC. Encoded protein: CASSYQQGAVNGYTF.